A single sample is the source of the 32 T cell receptor beta chains below, sequenced in a study of T cell responses to AZD1222 COVID-19 vaccine. TCRdb's table, derived via immunoSEQ multiplex PCR, lists solely in-frame clones and lacks some. The sample holds approximately 91,000 clones; approximately 90% are singletons and the top ten take about 29%. Specimen: peripheral blood, collected 28 days after the second AZD1222 dose. Receptor source: an adult who received the AZD1222 COVID-19 vaccine.

V usage is TRBV3-1 (or the pseudogene TRBV3-2) and J usage is TRBJ1-2; D is unresolved. The CDR3 runs 14 residues. Germline V gene data show CDR1 as LGHDT and CDR2 as YNNKEL (reference sequence). V was clipped by 1 base and J by 3 bases, with 9 bases between them. CDR3 nucleotides: TGTGCCAGCAGCCAAGTAGGCGGATACTATGGCTACACCTTC. Its protein product is CASSQVGGYYGYTF.

The chain is built from TRBV9 and TRBJ2-6; TRBD1 aligns across 7 bases. The CDR3 extends over 17 amino acids. Germline V gene lookup returns CDR1 SGDLS and CDR2 YYNGEE. The ends lost 4 bases at V and 1 base at J; junction bases unmatched: 8. The DNA for the CDR3 is TGTGCCAGCAGCATGGACAGGTACAAATCTGGGGCCAACGTCCTGACTTTC. Translating gives CASSMDRYKSGANVLTF.

V usage is TRBV24-1 and J usage is TRBJ2-3; D ambiguous. The V gene's germline CDR1 is KGHDR and CDR2 SFDVKD. CDR3 size: 12 residues. V was shortened by 4 bases and J by 2 bases, with 3 bases between the two germline ends. The CDR3 DNA is TGTGCCACCAGTGACAACACAGATACGCAGTATTTT. Residues: CATSDNTDTQYF.

The CDR3 loop is CASSPIGLAPYEQYF. The CDR3 region has the DNA TGTGCCAGCAGCCCCATAGGGTTAGCGCCCTACGAGCAGTACTTC. The chain links TRBV11-2 to TRBJ2-7, with D perhaps TRBD2 (5 bases). Trimming cost V 5 bases and J 2 bases, with 16 bases left between them. CDR3 length: 15 residues. The V gene's germline CDR1 is SGHAT and CDR2 FQNNGV.

The chain carries TRBV28 and TRBJ1-4; D ambiguous. The CDR3 spans 14 residues. Trimming took 10 bases from V and 0 from J, leaving 12 bases between them. Germline CDR1 reads MDHEN; CDR2 reads SYDVKM. The CDR3 nucleotides are TGTGCCATTACTAAGGGCTCAACTAATGAAAAACTGTTTTTT. Translating it yields CAITKGSTNEKLFF.

This sequence joins TRBV27 and TRBJ1-1, with TRBD1 as a possible D gene (6 bases). CDR1 and CDR2 (germline): MNHEY, SMNVEV (reference sequence). This CDR3 is built from 15 residues. The V gene lost 5 bases and the J gene lost 1 base, with 14 bases spanning the gap. The CDR3 DNA sequence: TGTGCCAGCAGTACCCCGACAGGAAAGAACACTGAAGCTTTCTTT. Protein sequence: CASSTPTGKNTEAFF.

The V call is TRBV12-5, the J call TRBJ1-6, with D possibly being TRBD1 (6 bases). Germline V gene data show CDR1 as LGHNT and CDR2 as FRNRAP. The CDR3 runs 12 residues. V was cut by 7 bases and J by 8 bases, with 9 bases left in between. Written as DNA, the CDR3 is TGTGCTAGTGCCTACAGGGATTCACCCCTCCACTTT. This gives the protein CASAYRDSPLHF.

J is TRBJ1-1 and V is TRBV4-1; D is ambiguous. V lost 2 bases to trimming and J lost 1 base, with 8 bases between them. Germline CDR1 reads MGHRA; CDR2 reads YSYEKL. The CDR3 length is 14 residues. CDR3 sequence: CASSQQDGNTEAFF. The CDR3 nucleotides read TGCGCCAGCAGCCAACAGGACGGGAACACTGAAGCTTTCTTT.

This chain connects TRBV29-1 to TRBJ1-2; D is uncertain. V was shortened by 5 bases and J by 1 base, with 32 bases between the two germline ends. CDR1 is SQVTM, CDR2 ANQGSEA, per germline. The CDR3 consists of 20 residues. CDR3 nucleotide sequence: TGCAGCGTTTCCCCCTTCCGGGCACCCGATAATCACATCTTTAACTATGGCTACACCTTC. Translated, it gives CSVSPFRAPDNHIFNYGYTF. Complete variable domain (other parts from reference TRBV29-1 and TRBJ1-2): SAVISQKPSRDICQRGTSLTIQCQVDSQVTMMFWYRQQPGQSLTLIATANQGSEATYESGFVIDKFPISRPNLTFSTLTVSNMSPEDSSIYLCSVSPFRAPDNHIFNYGYTFGSGTRLTVV.

A single count supports this clone. The J gene is TRBJ1-1, the V gene TRBV2; D unclear. The V end was cut by 3 bases, the J end by 0 bases, with 11 bases between. The CDR3 runs to 15 residues. Germline lookup yields CDR1 SNHLY and CDR2 FYNNEI. Here the CDR3 reads CASSDWVPVNTEAFF. CDR3 nucleotides: TGTGCCAGCAGTGATTGGGTTCCCGTGAACACTGAAGCTTTCTTT.

The chain joins TRBV24-1 to TRBJ2-2; 8 bases are shared with TRBD2. The CDR3 extends over 19 amino acids. CDR1 KGHDR and CDR2 SFDVKD come from the germline V gene. J was trimmed by 6 bases and V by 4 bases; bases with no gene match: 18. For the CDR3, the DNA is TGTGCCACCAGTGAGCAGGAAGCGGGAGCGGTGAGTGGCCCCGGGGAGCTGTTTTTT. Translation gives CATSEQEAGAVSGPGELFF.

The rearrangement links TRBV2 to TRBJ1-2; 12 nucleotides align to TRBD1. The V and J ends lost 6 bases and 4 bases, in that order; junction bases with no gene match: 9. The CDR3 runs 16 residues. Per germline, CDR1 SNHLY and CDR2 FYNNEI. CDR3 loop: CASSAGTGGSGYGYTF. In DNA, the CDR3 is TGTGCCAGCAGCGCCGGGACAGGGGGCAGTGGCTATGGCTACACCTTC.

This clone was seen more than once but under ten times. The V gene is TRBV27, the J gene TRBJ2-5, with D tentatively TRBD2 (7 bases). Germline V gene lookup returns CDR1 MNHEY and CDR2 SMNVEV (reference sequence). This CDR3 has 15 residues. Trimming removed 2 bases at V and 5 bases at J, with 15 bases between. The CDR3 bases are TGTGCCAGCAGTTTAGGAAGGGGGGGCTGGGAGACCCAGTACTTC. Its protein product is CASSLGRGGWETQYF.

This clone was seen once. The rearrangement links TRBV6-4 to TRBJ2-3; D gene uncertain. Germline CDR1 reads MRHNA; CDR2 reads SNTAGT. The V end was cut by 4 bases, the J end by 0 bases, with 14 bases between. This CDR3 contains 16 residues. The CDR3 coding sequence is TGTGCCAGCAGTGCCTCCGTCCTGGATAGCACAGATACGCAGTATTTT. This codes for CASSASVLDSTDTQYF.

The rearrangement uses TRBV5-1 and TRBJ2-1, with D possibly being TRBD1 (5 bases). Germline-derived CDR1 and CDR2 are SGHRS and YFSETQ. Trimming removed 0 bases at V and 7 bases at J, with 8 bases between. The CDR3 is 13 residues long. The CDR3 DNA is TGCGCCAGCAGCTTGGGCAGGGTGAATGAGCAGTTCTTC. It encodes CASSLGRVNEQFF. Using reference TRBV5-1 and TRBJ2-1 for the parts outside the CDR3, the full variable domain is KAGVTQTPRYLIKTRGQQVTLSCSPISGHRSVSWYQQTPGQGLQFLFEYFSETQRNKGNFPGRFSGRQFSNSRSEMNVSTLELGDSALYLCASSLGRVNEQFFGPGTRLTVL.

This rearrangement joins TRBV3-1 (or the pseudogene TRBV3-2) to TRBJ2-7; TRBD2 agrees at 9 bases. V dropped 0 bases and J dropped 4; count of bases not matched to a gene: 13. The CDR3 runs 18 residues. In germline, CDR1 is LGHDT, CDR2 YNNKEL (reference sequence). The CDR3: CASSQDRLAGLWSYEQYF. The CDR3 DNA reads TGTGCCAGCAGCCAAGACCGCCTAGCGGGGCTGTGGTCTTACGAGCAGTACTTC.

The V and J genes are TRBV27 and TRBJ2-7; 10 bases line up with TRBD1. V dropped 5 bases and J dropped 7; count of bases not matched to a gene: 11. The CDR3 consists of 15 residues. Per the germline V gene, CDR1 is MNHEY and CDR2 is SMNVEV (reference sequence). The CDR3 coding sequence is TGTGCCAGCAGTCACGTCGGGACAGGGGCACGGGAGCAGTACTTC. It is translated as CASSHVGTGAREQYF.

This clone was seen only once. The chain couples TRBV28 to TRBJ2-7; TRBD2 agrees at 10 bases. The CDR3 extends over 14 amino acids. Germline V gene sequence: CDR1 MDHEN, CDR2 SYDVKM. V gave up 6 bases and J gave up 4 bases; unmatched junction bases: 6. CDR3 protein: CASSLAGVGYEQYF. Written as DNA, the CDR3 is TGTGCCAGCAGCCTAGCGGGAGTGGGGTACGAGCAGTACTTC. Full variable domain (remainder filled in from reference TRBV28 and TRBJ2-7): DVKVTQSSRYLVKRTGEKVFLECVQDMDHENMFWYRQDPGLGLRLIYFSYDVKMKEKGDIPEGYSVSREKKERFSLILESASTNQTSMYLCASSLAGVGYEQYFGPGTRLTVT.

The chain recombines TRBV6-5 with TRBJ2-7, with D hard to call. Germline-derived CDR1 and CDR2 are MNHEY and SVGAGI. The CDR3 contains 14 residues. The V end was cut by 2 bases, the J end by 4 bases, with 12 bases between. CDR3 DNA: TGTGCCAGCAGTTACGAACCGCCAGATTACGAGCAGTACTTC. Protein product: CASSYEPPDYEQYF.

V and J are TRBV28 and TRBJ2-1; no firm D call. Trimming left V 5 bases short and J 8 bases short, with 4 bases between. The CDR3 runs 10 residues. CDR1 MDHEN and CDR2 SYDVKM come from the germline V gene. CDR3 sequence (DNA): TGTGCCAGCAGTAACCATGAGCAGTTCTTC. Its translation: CASSNHEQFF.

The rearrangement uses TRBV2 and TRBJ2-7; TRBD1 is a possible D gene (6 bases). The germline V gene encodes CDR1 SNHLY and CDR2 FYNNEI. Trimming pared 5 bases from V and 0 bases from J, leaving 11 bases between. CDR3 length equals 14 residues. CDR3 DNA sequence: TGTGCCAGCAGTCGCGGACAGCCCTCCTACGAGCAGTACTTC. It codes for CASSRGQPSYEQYF.

The rearrangement uses TRBV7-9 and TRBJ2-7; TRBD2 aligns across 8 bases. J gave up 5 bases and V 7 bases, and 10 bases lay outside the gene matches. The CDR3 runs 14 residues. Germline V gene data show CDR1 as SEHNR and CDR2 as FQNEAQ (reference sequence). The CDR3 bases are TGTGCCAGCACCTCGGGGGGGCGCTTCCACGAGCAGTACTTC. Amino acids: CASTSGGRFHEQYF.

The genes are TRBV11-2 and TRBJ1-3; the match to TRBD1 covers 11 bases. CDR3 size: 18 residues. J was trimmed by 0 bases and V by 4 bases; bases with no gene match: 8. Germline CDR1 and CDR2: SGHAT and FQNNGV. The CDR3 sequence: CASSSIRTGGISGNTIYF. The CDR3, as DNA: TGTGCCAGCAGCTCCATCAGGACAGGGGGCATCTCTGGAAACACCATATATTTT.

The V and J genes are TRBV9 and TRBJ1-6; D ambiguous. V was cut by 0 bases and J by 10 bases, with 11 bases left in between. The CDR3 is 14 amino acids. Germline lookup yields CDR1 SGDLS and CDR2 YYNGEE. The CDR3 reads CASSVEGNSSPLHF. The CDR3, as DNA: TGTGCCAGCAGCGTAGAAGGAAATAGCTCACCCCTCCACTTT.

The chain joins TRBV6-1 to TRBJ2-6; perhaps TRBD1 as D (5 bases). Germline V gene lookup returns CDR1 MNHNS and CDR2 SASEGT. This CDR3 comprises 17 residues. Between the trimmed V and J ends, which lost 0 bases and 4 bases, there was a span of 13 bases. As DNA, the CDR3 is TGTGCCAGCAGTGAAGCGAGCAGGGCTTCCGGGGCCAACGTCCTGACTTTC. This translates into CASSEASRASGANVLTF.

This rearrangement joins TRBV30 to TRBJ1-3, with TRBD1 as a possible D gene (5 bases). Trimming took off 7 bases at V and 2 bases at J, with 9 bases between the two ends. The length of the CDR3 is 12 residues. The germline gives CDR1 GTSNPN, CDR2 SVGIG (reference sequence). The CDR3 region is CAFGGAGNTIYF. In nucleotides, the CDR3 is TGTGCCTTCGGGGGGGCTGGAAACACCATATATTTT.

V gene TRBV12-3 or TRBV12-4 combines with J gene TRBJ2-7; D possibly corresponds to TRBD1 (6 bases). There are 12 residues in the CDR3. V was trimmed by 5 bases and J by 3 bases, leaving 8 bases between them. CDR3 DNA sequence: TGTGCCAGCAGTCGGGACAACTACGAGCAGTACTTC. Its translation is CASSRDNYEQYF.

On this clone itself: A junction boundary mismatches the germline segment, possibly from a read error. The V gene is TRBV7-7, the J gene TRBJ2-5; TRBD2 matches 7 bases. In germline, CDR1 is SSHAT, CDR2 FNYEAQ (reference sequence). CDR3 length: 17 amino acids. For the CDR3, the DNA is TGTGCTAGCAGCTTATACGCGGGAGTAAGGCCCCAAGAGACCCAGTACTTC. Its protein is CASSLYAGVRPQETQYF.

The chain has TRBV11-2 and TRBJ2-7; 7 nucleotides agree with TRBD1. V dropped 0 bases and J dropped 2; count of bases not matched to a gene: 4. Germline CDR1 SGHAT, CDR2 FQNNGV. CDR3 length: 15 amino acids. The CDR3 nucleotides read TGTGCCAGCAGCTTAGACCTGACAGGGCCCTACGAGCAGTACTTC. The encoded protein is CASSLDLTGPYEQYF.

V is TRBV28 and J is TRBJ2-1; 8 nucleotides align to TRBD1. Germline CDR1 and CDR2: MDHEN and SYDVKM. There are 16 residues in the CDR3. V lost 5 bases to trimming and J lost 3 bases; unmatched junction nucleotides: 9. CDR3 nucleotides: TGTGCCAGCAGTCCCTCCGGACAGGGAGGCTACAATGAGCAGTTCTTC. Its translation is CASSPSGQGGYNEQFF.

V usage is TRBV6-1 and J usage is TRBJ1-4, with D possibly being TRBD1 (6 bases). The germline V gene has CDR1 MNHNS and CDR2 SASEGT. Trimming pared 1 base from V and 8 bases from J, leaving 14 bases between. The CDR3 loop spans 15 amino acids. In DNA form, the CDR3 reads TGTGCCAGCAGTGAAGGAGGGGGGGCTGGAGAAAAACTGTTTTTT. It codes for CASSEGGGAGEKLFF.

This clone has only a few counts. The chain uses TRBV2 and TRBJ1-1, with D unclear. Germline-derived CDR1 and CDR2 are SNHLY and FYNNEI. This CDR3 is built from 13 residues. V lost 6 bases and J 1 base, leaving 9 bases between the germline ends. The CDR3 DNA is TGTGCCAGCAGGTCATTCAGGAACACTGAAGCTTTCTTT. Amino acids: CASRSFRNTEAFF.